The sequence of this T cell receptor beta chain was determined in a study (dated by TCRdb to about 2016). CDR1 and CDR2, per the germline V gene, are MNHEY and SVGEGT. Trimming removed 1 base from V and 3 bases from J; the gene matches leave 6 bases unexplained. Taken from cysteine to phenylalanine, the CDR3 has 15 residues. The CDR3 DNA has 45 bases and is translated from base 1. A few counts support this clonotype. The antigen it recognizes is unknown. Base qualities are not provided; no much larger clone lies one nucleotide away. Library preparation was by RT-PCR. The sequencer was an Illumina MiSeq. TCRdb's own reprocessing of the public reads used fastp at Q25 and MiXCR and kept productive beta chains. Rows are combined by CDR3 protein, so each entry shows the most common genes and DNA. This sample has approximately 720,000 distinct CDR3 sequences in its table, and 13% to 15% of those were observed once. Clones ranked in the top ten supply 3.6% of the sample.

Here the chain combines TRBV6-2 or TRBV6-3 and TRBJ2-7, with TRBD2 identical over 7 junction bases. The sequence was obtained from a female donor in good health, serving as a healthy control. Sequencing used memory CD4+ T cells from blood. For the CDR3, the sequence is CASSYFSGPSYEQYF. The bases are TGTGCCAGCAGTTACTTTAGCGGGCCGAGCTACGAGCAGTACTTC.